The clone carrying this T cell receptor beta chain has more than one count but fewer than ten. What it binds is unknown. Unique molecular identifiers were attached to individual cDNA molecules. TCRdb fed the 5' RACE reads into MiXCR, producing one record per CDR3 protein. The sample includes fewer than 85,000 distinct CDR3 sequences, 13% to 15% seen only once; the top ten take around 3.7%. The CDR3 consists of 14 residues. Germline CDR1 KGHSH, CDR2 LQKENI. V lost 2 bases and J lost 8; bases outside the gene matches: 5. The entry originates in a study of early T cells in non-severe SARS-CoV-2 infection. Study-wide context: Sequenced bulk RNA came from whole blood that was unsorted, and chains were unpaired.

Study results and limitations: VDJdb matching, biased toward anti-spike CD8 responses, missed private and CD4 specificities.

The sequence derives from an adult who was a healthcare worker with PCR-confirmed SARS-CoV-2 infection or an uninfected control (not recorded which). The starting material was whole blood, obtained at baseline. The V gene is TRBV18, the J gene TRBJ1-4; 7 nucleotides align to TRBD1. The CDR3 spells CASSPRGRGEKLFF. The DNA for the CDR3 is TGTGCCAGCTCACCAAGGGGGCGAGGAGAAAAACTGTTTTTT.